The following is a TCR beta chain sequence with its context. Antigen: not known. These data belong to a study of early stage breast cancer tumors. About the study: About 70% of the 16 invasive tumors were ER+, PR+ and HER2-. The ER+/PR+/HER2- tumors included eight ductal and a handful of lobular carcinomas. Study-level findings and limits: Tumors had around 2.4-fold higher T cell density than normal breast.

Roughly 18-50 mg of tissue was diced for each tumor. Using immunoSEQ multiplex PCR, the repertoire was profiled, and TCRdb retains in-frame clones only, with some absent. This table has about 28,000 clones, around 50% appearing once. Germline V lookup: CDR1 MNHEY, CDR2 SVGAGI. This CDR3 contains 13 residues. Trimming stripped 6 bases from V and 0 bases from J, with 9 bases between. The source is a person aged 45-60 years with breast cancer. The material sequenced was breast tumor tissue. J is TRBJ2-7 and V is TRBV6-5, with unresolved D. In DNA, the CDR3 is TGTGCCAGCAGGCGGATCGGCTCCTACGAGCAGTACTTC. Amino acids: CASRRIGSYEQYF.